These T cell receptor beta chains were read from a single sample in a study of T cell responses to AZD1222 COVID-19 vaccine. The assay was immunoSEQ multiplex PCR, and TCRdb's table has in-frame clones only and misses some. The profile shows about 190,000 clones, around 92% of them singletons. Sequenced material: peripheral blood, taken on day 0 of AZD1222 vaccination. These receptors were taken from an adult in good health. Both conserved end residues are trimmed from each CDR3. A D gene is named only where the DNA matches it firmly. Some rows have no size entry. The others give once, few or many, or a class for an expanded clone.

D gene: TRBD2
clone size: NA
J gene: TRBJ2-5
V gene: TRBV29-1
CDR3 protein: SVEAGGGAVSGRTETQY

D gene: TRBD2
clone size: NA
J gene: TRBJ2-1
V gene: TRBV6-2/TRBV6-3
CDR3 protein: ASSYQGLSGSSYNEQF

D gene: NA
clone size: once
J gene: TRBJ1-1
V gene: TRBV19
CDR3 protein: ASRTGQMNTEAF

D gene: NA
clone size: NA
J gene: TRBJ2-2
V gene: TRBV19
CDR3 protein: ASSPHDRYTGELF

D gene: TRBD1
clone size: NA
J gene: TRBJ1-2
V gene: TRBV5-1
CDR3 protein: ASSLGDREDGYT

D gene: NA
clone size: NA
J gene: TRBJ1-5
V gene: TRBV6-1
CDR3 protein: ASSEAQGPHQPQH

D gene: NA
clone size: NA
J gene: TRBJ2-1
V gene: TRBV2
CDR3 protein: ASSADSLSYEQF

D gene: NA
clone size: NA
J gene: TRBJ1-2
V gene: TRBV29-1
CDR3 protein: SVDEKGVDYGYT

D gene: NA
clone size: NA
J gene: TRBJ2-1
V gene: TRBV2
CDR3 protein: ASSEGGSLYEQF

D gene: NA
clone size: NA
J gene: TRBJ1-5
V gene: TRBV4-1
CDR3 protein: ASSPLFGGQLYQPQH

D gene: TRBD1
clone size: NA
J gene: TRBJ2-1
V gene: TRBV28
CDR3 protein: ASSLGQGNYNEQF

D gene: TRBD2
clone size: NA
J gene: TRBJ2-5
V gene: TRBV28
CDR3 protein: ASSYPLGGGPEETQY

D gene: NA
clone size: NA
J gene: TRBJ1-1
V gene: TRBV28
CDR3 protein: GALEAGALATEAF

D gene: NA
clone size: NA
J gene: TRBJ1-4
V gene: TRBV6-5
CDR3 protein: ASSSATAPSGKLF

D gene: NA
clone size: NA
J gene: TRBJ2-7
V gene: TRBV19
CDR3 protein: ASSIAVGHDYEQY

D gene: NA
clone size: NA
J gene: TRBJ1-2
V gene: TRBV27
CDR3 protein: ASRGSGNYGYT

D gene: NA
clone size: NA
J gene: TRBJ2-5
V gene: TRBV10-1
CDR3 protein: ASSDRESAETQY

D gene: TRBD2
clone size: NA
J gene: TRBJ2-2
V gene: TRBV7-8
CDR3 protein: ASLAGGWELF

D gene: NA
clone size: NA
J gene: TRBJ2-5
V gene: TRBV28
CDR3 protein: ASGAGIPYGTQY

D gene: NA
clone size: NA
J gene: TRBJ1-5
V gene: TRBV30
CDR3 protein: AWSKKGVGNQPQH

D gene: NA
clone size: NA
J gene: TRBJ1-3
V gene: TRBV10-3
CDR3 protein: AINPTEGNTIY

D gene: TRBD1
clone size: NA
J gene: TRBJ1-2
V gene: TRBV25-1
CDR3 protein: ASSGITPGGTNYGYT

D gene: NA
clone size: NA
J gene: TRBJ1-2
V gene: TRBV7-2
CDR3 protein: ASSLDGGNDYGYT

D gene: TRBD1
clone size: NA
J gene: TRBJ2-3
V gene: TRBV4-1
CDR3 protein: ASILRTGTTDTQY

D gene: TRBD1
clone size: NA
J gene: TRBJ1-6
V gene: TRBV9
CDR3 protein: ASSVGEGANSPLH

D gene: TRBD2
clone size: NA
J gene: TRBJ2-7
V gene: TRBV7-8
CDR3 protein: ASRGAGGLKQY

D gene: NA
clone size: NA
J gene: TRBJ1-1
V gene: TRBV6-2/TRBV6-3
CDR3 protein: ASSHLTDTEAF

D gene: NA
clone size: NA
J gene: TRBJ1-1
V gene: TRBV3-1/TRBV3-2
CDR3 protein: ASSQGHPEAF

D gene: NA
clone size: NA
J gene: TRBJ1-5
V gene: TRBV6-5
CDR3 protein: ASSEAGLSNQPQH

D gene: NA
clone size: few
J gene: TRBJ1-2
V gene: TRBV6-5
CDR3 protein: ASTGVGGYT

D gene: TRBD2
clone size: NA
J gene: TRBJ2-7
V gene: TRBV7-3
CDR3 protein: ASSDGGREGSSYEQY

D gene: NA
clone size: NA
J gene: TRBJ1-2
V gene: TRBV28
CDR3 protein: ASSLGRGNGYT

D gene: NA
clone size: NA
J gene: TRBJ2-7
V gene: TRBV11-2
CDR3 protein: ASTVAGTVNYEQY

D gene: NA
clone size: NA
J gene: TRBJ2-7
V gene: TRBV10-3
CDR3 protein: AIRPQGYEQY

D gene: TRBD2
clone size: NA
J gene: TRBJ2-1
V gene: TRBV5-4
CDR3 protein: ASSLLSGRAGNEQF

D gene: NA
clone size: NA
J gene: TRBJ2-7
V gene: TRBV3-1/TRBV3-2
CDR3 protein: ASSQDEGYEQY

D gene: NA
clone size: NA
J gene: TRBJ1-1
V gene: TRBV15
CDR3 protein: ATSRYAGQNTEAF

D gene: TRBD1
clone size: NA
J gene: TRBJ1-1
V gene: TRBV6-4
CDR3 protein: ASSETGERTEAF

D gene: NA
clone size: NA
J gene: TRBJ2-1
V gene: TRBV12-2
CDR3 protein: ASRLAHSGNEQF

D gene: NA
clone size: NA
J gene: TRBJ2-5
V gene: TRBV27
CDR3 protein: ASRNGPGLQETQY

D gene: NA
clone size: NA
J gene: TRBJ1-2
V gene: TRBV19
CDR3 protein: ASSIDRNGYT

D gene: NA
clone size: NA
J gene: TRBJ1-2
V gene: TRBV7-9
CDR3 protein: ASSLVGADSYGYT

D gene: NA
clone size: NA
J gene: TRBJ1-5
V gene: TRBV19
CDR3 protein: ASQEGTRGNQPQH

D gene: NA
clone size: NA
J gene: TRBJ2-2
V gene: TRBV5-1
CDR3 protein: ASKLDLPNTGELF

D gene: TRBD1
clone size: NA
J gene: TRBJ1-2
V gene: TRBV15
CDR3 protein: ATRPGQYYGYT

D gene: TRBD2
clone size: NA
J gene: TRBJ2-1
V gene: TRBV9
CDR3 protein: ASSGLAAYQQF

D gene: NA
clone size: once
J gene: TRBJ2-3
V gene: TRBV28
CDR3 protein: ATRAYTQY

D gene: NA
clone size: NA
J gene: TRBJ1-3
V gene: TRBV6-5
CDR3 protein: ATSAKVDSGNTIY

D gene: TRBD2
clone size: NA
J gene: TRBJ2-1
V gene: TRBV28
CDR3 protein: ASSGPSGRASYNEQF

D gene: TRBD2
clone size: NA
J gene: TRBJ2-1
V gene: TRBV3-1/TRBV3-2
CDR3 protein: ASSPGLAGGYNEQF

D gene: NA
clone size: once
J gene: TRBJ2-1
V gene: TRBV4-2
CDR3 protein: ASSQEETSYNEQF

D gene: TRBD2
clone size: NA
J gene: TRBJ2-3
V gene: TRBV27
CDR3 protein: ASQLAASTDTQY

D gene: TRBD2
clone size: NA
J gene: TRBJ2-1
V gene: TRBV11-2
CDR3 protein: ASRLLAGGRLNEQF

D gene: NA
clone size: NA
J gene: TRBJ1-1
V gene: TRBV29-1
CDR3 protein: SVGLYTEAF